This T cell receptor beta chain is from a study of blood T cell repertoires in COVID-19. For the study at large: Material from acute and convalescent COVID-19 was sourced from the United States, Italy and Spain.

Germline V gene sequence: CDR1 GTSNPN, CDR2 SVGIG (reference sequence). Trimming left V 5 bases short and J 4 bases short, with 14 bases between. The CDR3 consists of 13 residues. Only one count was recorded for this clone. Assay used: immunoSEQ multiplex PCR; TCRdb lists only in-frame clones, some missing. The sample yields over 130,000 clones, just under 85% seen once. The sequenced sample consisted of PBMCs or T cells enriched from blood (not recorded which). The chain joins TRBV30 to TRBJ2-5; D may be TRBD2 (7 bases). The receptor's source is a woman aged 45-65 years with acute COVID-19. The CDR3 loop is CAWARRGGETQYF. The CDR3 nucleotides are TGTGCCTGGGCCAGAAGGGGGGGAGAGACCCAGTACTTC.